The 21 T cell receptor beta chains given below trace back to one sample, sequenced in a study of T cells expressing NK-cell markers. TCRdb re-called the 5' RACE reads and gives one entry per CDR3 protein, without DNA. Its table records roughly 150,000 distinct CDR3 sequences. Specimen: blood T cells: a sorted CD56 or NKG2C T cell subset, CD4+ or CD8+ T cells, or bulk PBMC T cells (not recorded which). The receptor source for this set is a man between 18 and 69 years old in good health.

Judged by frequency, this clonotype is medium-sized. The CDR3 is CASSLGQSSYEQYF. The chain couples TRBV7-9 to TRBJ2-7; the TCRdb call, TRBD1, lacks DNA for checking. Germline V CDR1 and CDR2: SEHNR, FQNEAQ (reference sequence). The CDR3 has 14 amino acids. Full variable domain (missing parts from reference TRBV7-9 and TRBJ2-7): DTGVSQNPRHKITKRGQNVTFRCDPISEHNRLYWYRQTLGQGPEFLTYFQNEAQLEKSRLLSDRFSAERPKGSFSTLEIQRTEQGDSAMYLCASSLGQSSYEQYFGPGTRLTVT.

This chain connects TRBV4-1 to TRBJ2-2; TCRdb names TRBD2, which stays unverified in the absence of DNA. The CDR3 extends over 17 amino acids. The germline CDR1 and CDR2 sequences are MGHRA and YSYEKL. The CDR3 spells CASSQDFGGGNTGELFF.

The chain has TRBV7-2 and TRBJ2-3; lacking DNA, the TRBD2 call made by TCRdb goes unchecked. This CDR3 is 16 amino acids long. The germline V gene encodes CDR1 SGHTA and CDR2 FQGNSA. The CDR3: CASSLEDLPGTDTQYF.

The gene calls are TRBV15 and TRBJ2-1; as DNA is missing, the TRBD1 call by TCRdb cannot be tested. CDR1 and CDR2 (germline): LNHNV, YYDKDF (reference sequence). This CDR3 is built from 16 residues. CDR3 region: CATSRGGDLSYNEQFF.

The J gene is TRBJ1-5, the V gene TRBV19; TCRdb proposes TRBD1, but this gene call is untestable without DNA. The germline gives CDR1 LNHDA, CDR2 SQIVND (reference sequence). The CDR3 runs to 13 residues. The CDR3 spells CASRTDRGQPQHF.

V is TRBV5-6 and J is TRBJ1-4. Germline CDR1 SGHDT, CDR2 YYEEEE. The CDR3 runs 15 residues. The CDR3: CASSFWSHRNEKLFF.

This CDR3 reads CSVQGSYNEQFF. This sequence joins TRBV29-1 and TRBJ2-1. This CDR3 comprises 12 residues. CDR1 SQVTM and CDR2 ANQGSEA come from the germline V gene.

The V call is TRBV2, the J call TRBJ2-5; TCRdb calls TRBD2, which cannot be checked without DNA. The CDR3 has 17 amino acids. Looked up from germline, CDR1 is SNHLY and CDR2 is FYNNEI. CDR3 amino acids: CASSTGASGGAGETQYF.

The rearrangement joins TRBV3-1 to TRBJ2-1; TCRdb names TRBD2, which stays unverified in the absence of DNA. Germline lookup yields CDR1 LGHDT and CDR2 YNNKEL (reference sequence). The CDR3 covers 17 residues. CDR3 amino acids: CASSQDGGLIYNERQFF.

The rearrangement joins TRBV7-9 to TRBJ2-1; TCRdb gives TRBD2 as the D gene, but with no DNA this cannot be confirmed. CDR1 SEHNR and CDR2 FQNEAQ come from the germline V gene (reference sequence). This CDR3 region has 11 residues. CDR3 protein: CASSLGTPPIF. Using reference TRBV7-9 and TRBJ2-1 for the parts outside the CDR3, the full variable domain is DTGVSQNPRHKITKRGQNVTFRCDPISEHNRLYWYRQTLGQGPEFLTYFQNEAQLEKSRLLSDRFSAERPKGSFSTLEIQRTEQGDSAMYLCASSLGTPPIFGPGTRLTVL.

This rearrangement joins TRBV27 to TRBJ2-7; TCRdb lists TRBD1, though no DNA is available to test this call. CDR3 length equals 14 residues. Germline-derived CDR1 and CDR2 are MNHEY and SMNVEV (reference sequence). The CDR3 loop is CASSFGGDSYEQYF.

This sequence joins TRBV6-5 and TRBJ2-7; TCRdb designates TRBD1, a call that cannot be tested without DNA. Germline V gene lookup returns CDR1 MNHEY and CDR2 SVGAGI. The CDR3 extends over 16 amino acids. The CDR3 loop is CASSYHRQGSSYEQYF.

This sequence joins TRBV13 and TRBJ2-3; TCRdb lists TRBD2, though no DNA is available to test this call. There are 13 residues in the CDR3. Germline CDR1 and CDR2: PRHDT and FYEKMQ (reference sequence). The CDR3 loop reads CASFARDFMAQYF.

By frequency, this clonotype registers medium-sized. The rearrangement joins TRBV18 to TRBJ1-2; TCRdb's D call of TRBD1 is untestable without DNA. Germline CDR1 and CDR2: KGHSH and LQKENI. The CDR3 consists of 14 residues. The CDR3 sequence is CASSPGQGLYGYTF.

This chain uses TRBV12-3 or TRBV12-4 with TRBJ2-7; TCRdb designates TRBD1, a call that cannot be tested without DNA. This CDR3 has 15 residues. CDR3 region: CASSLGQGAPYEQYF.

The chain has TRBV27 and TRBJ1-2. Germline CDR1 is MNHEY and CDR2 is SMNVEV (reference sequence). The CDR3 is made up of 13 amino acids. The CDR3 is CASSNRILGGYTF.

The rearrangement uses TRBV5-1 and TRBJ1-1. In germline, CDR1 is SGHRS, CDR2 YFSETQ. The CDR3 spans 16 residues. The CDR3 region is CASSFLEHFMNTEAFF.

The V and J genes are TRBV6-1 and TRBJ2-7. Germline V gene sequence: CDR1 MNHNS, CDR2 SASEGT. This CDR3 comprises 14 residues. The CDR3 sequence is CASSESKGSYEQYF.

This rearrangement joins TRBV6-1 to TRBJ2-5; TCRdb calls TRBD1, which cannot be checked without DNA. The CDR3 length is 13 residues. Germline values: CDR1 MNHNS, CDR2 SASEGT. CDR3 region: CASSGTEQETQYF.

The chain carries TRBV18 and TRBJ1-1. This CDR3 comprises 14 residues. From germline, CDR1 is KGHSH and CDR2 LQKENI. CDR3 sequence reads: CASSPSGRNTEAFF.

The V and J genes are TRBV2 and TRBJ2-5; the D call from TCRdb, TRBD1, cannot be confirmed without DNA. CDR3 length: 13 amino acids. Germline values: CDR1 SNHLY, CDR2 FYNNEI. The CDR3 sequence: CATTDRGRETQYF.